The rows below give T cell receptor beta chains drawn from one sample of a study of human T cells and chemical hapten exposure. TCRdb redid the calling of the RACE reads with MiXCR, one entry per CDR3 protein. Among some 190,000 distinct CDR3 sequences listed, 20% to 25% were seen once. The source was whole blood, collected in connection with sensitization to the hapten diphenylcyclopropenone (DPC). Every receptor here comes from a woman in her 50s with alopecia areata. Some clones in this sample may be carry-over from other donors' samples. Both conserved end residues are part of each CDR3. Each record gives: V gene, D gene, clone size, J gene, CDR3 DNA, CDR3 protein. The D gene is left open where the match is weak. Not every row has a clone size; where given, it reads once, few, many or a size class.

TRBV27,.,.,TRBJ1-2,TGTGCCAGCAGCCCTAGGTTGGATGGCTATGGCTACACCTTC,CASSPRLDGYGYTF
TRBV29-1,TRBD2,few,TRBJ2-5,TGCAGCGTGGGGGGGGGAGAGACCCAGTACTTC,CSVGGGETQYF
TRBV5-1,.,.,TRBJ1-1,TGCGCCAGCAGCGAGGAACAAGGGACCACTGAAGCTTTCTTT,CASSEEQGTTEAFF
TRBV7-2,.,many,TRBJ2-3,TGTGCCAGCTCTTCGACTGACGCAGATACGCAGTATTTT,CASSSTDADTQYF
TRBV29-1,TRBD1,few,TRBJ1-1,TGCAGCGTTGCCCGCCCCTTGGACAGGGAGGTAGCTGAAGCTTTCTTT,CSVARPLDREVAEAFF
TRBV5-5,.,.,TRBJ1-1,TGTGCCAGCAGAGAGGACCTGAACACTGAAGCTTTCTTT,CASREDLNTEAFF
TRBV4-1,.,few,TRBJ2-4,TGCGCCAGCAGCCAAGATCTAGCGCTGGGGGAAAACATTCAGTACTTC,CASSQDLALGENIQYF
TRBV25-1,.,many,TRBJ2-2,TGTGCCAGCAGTGGCAGGACCGGGGAGCTGTTTTTT,CASSGRTGELFF
TRBV30,.,.,TRBJ2-3,TGTGCCTGGAGTGTAGGCTCCTTGGGCGATACGCAGTATTTT,CAWSVGSLGDTQYF
TRBV7-2,.,few,TRBJ1-3,TGTGCCAGCAGCACATACTCTACCTCTGGAAACACCATATATTTT,CASSTYSTSGNTIYF
TRBV5-1,TRBD1,.,TRBJ2-1,TGCGCCAGCAGCTTGACTGGACAGGTGGGTGAGCAGTTCTTC,CASSLTGQVGEQFF
TRBV20-1,TRBD2,.,TRBJ2-1,TGCAGTGCTAGAGATCTCACTAGCGGCATCAATGAGCAGTTCTTC,CSARDLTSGINEQFF
TRBV10-3,.,.,TRBJ2-3,TGTGCCATCAGTGGTTACAGGGATCCAGATACGCAGTATTTT,CAISGYRDPDTQYF
TRBV3-1,.,.,TRBJ2-4,TGTGCCAGCAGCTTGGACGGTCCCATGTACTTC,CASSLDGPMYF
TRBV5-1,TRBD1,.,TRBJ1-1,TGCGCCAGCAGCTTGATACAGGGGAAGAACACTGAAGCTTTCTTT,CASSLIQGKNTEAFF
TRBV9,TRBD1,few,TRBJ1-2,TGTGCCAGCAGCGCTACAGGGACAGACTATGGCTACACCTTC,CASSATGTDYGYTF
TRBV6-5,.,.,TRBJ2-3,TGTGCCAGCAGTTACTCGCCTAGTTCAACAGATACGCAGTATTTT,CASSYSPSSTDTQYF
TRBV5-1,TRBD1,few,TRBJ2-1,TGCGCCAGCAGATTGACAGGGCTGGGCTACAATGAGCAGTTCTTC,CASRLTGLGYNEQFF
TRBV18,TRBD2,.,TRBJ2-3,TGTGCCAGCTCACCAGTTGCGGGAGCACGCACAGATACGCAGTATTTT,CASSPVAGARTDTQYF
TRBV9,.,.,TRBJ1-3,TGTGCCAGCAGCGTAGGTGTCACAGTCTCTGGAAACACCATATATTTT,CASSVGVTVSGNTIYF